The rows below give T cell receptor beta chains drawn from one sample of a study of blood T cell repertoires in COVID-19. Method: immunoSEQ multiplex PCR; TCRdb's copy keeps in-frame clones and lacks some. The table lists 95,000 to 150,000 clones, approximately 85% of them singletons. Sequencing was done on a sample of peripheral blood. The source of these receptors is a human donor in a cohort sampled during active COVID-19. The CDR3 runs from the conserved cysteine through the conserved F or W. D genes are given only for firm matches. Clone size appears in some rows only: once, few, many, or a class for an expanded clone.

>.|.|TRBV3-1/TRBV3-2|TRBJ2-7
CASSQYVSYEQYF
TGTGCCAGCAGCCAATATGTGTCCTACGAGCAGTACTTC
>.|TRBD1|TRBV6-2/TRBV6-3|TRBJ2-5
CASSHPQVTGKETQYF
TGTGCCAGCAGTCACCCCCAGGTGACAGGGAAGGAGACCCAGTACTTC
>.|.|TRBV6-2/TRBV6-3|TRBJ2-3
CASSYETWRERDTRTDTQYF
TGTGCCAGCAGTTACGAAACGTGGCGAGAAAGGGACACACGCACAGATACGCAGTATTTT
>.|.|TRBV20-1|TRBJ1-1
CSASRNTEAFF
TGCAGTGCTAGCCGGAACACTGAAGCTTTCTTT
>.|.|TRBV19|TRBJ2-3
CASSIGTDTQYF
TGTGCCAGTAGTATCGGCACAGATACGCAGTATTTT
>.|.|TRBV5-8|TRBJ2-1
CASSPLRFGNEQFF
TGTGCCAGCAGCCCCCTGCGGTTTGGGAATGAGCAGTTCTTC
>many|.|TRBV9|TRBJ1-3
CASKSGNTIYF
TGTGCCAGCAAAAGCGGGAACACCATATATTTT
>.|.|TRBV5-1|TRBJ2-1
CASSPSGFPGNEQFF
TGCGCCAGCAGTCCCAGCGGGTTTCCGGGGAATGAGCAGTTCTTC
>.|TRBD1|TRBV4-1|TRBJ2-7
CASSLAVGTGAYEQYF
TGCGCCAGCAGCCTTGCTGTCGGGACAGGGGCTTACGAGCAGTACTTC
>.|.|TRBV7-2|TRBJ1-1
CASSYRQMNTEAFF
TGTGCCAGCAGCTACCGACAGATGAACACTGAAGCTTTCTTT
>.|.|TRBV7-9|TRBJ1-4
CASSLGSANEKLFF
TGTGCCAGCAGCTTAGGTTCGGCTAATGAAAAACTGTTTTTT
>.|.|TRBV29-1|TRBJ2-1
CSGSGGTKSGEQFF
TGCAGCGGGAGTGGGGGGACGAAGTCAGGCGAGCAGTTCTTC
>once|TRBD2|TRBV9|TRBJ2-1
CASSVAPGLAYNEQFF
TGTGCCAGCAGCGTAGCCCCGGGACTAGCTTACAATGAGCAGTTCTTC
>.|TRBD2|TRBV11-3|TRBJ2-1
CASSLGLAGVYGIYNEQFF
TGTGCCAGCAGCCTGGGACTAGCGGGAGTATATGGGATTTACAATGAGCAGTTCTTC
>.|TRBD1|TRBV5-8|TRBJ1-2
CASSLFTGQGAGYTF
TGTGCCAGCAGCCTATTTACAGGACAGGGGGCCGGCTACACCTTC
>.|TRBD2|TRBV6-1|TRBJ2-1
CASSGALADSYNEQFF
TGTGCCAGCAGTGGGGCACTAGCGGACTCCTACAATGAGCAGTTCTTC
>.|TRBD2|TRBV4-1|TRBJ2-3
CASSLLGTSGRPSTDTQYF
TGCGCCAGCAGCCTTCTCGGGACTAGCGGGAGGCCTAGCACAGATACGCAGTATTTT
>.|TRBD2|TRBV5-5|TRBJ2-5
CASSSLAGVSETQYF
TGTGCCAGCAGCTCACTAGCGGGAGTTTCAGAGACCCAGTACTTC
>.|TRBD1|TRBV19|TRBJ2-7
CASSIVGTANYEQYF
TGTGCCAGTAGTATCGTGGGGACAGCCAACTACGAGCAGTACTTC
>.|TRBD2|TRBV19|TRBJ2-1
CASSVTLAGVYNEQFF
TGTGCCAGTAGCGTTACCCTAGCGGGAGTATACAATGAGCAGTTCTTC
>.|TRBD2|TRBV2|TRBJ2-3
CASSGGSGRITDTQYF
TGTGCCAGCAGCGGAGGGAGCGGGAGAATTACAGATACGCAGTATTTT
>.|.|TRBV11-2|TRBJ2-1
CASSLASSYNEQFF
TGTGCCAGCAGCTTAGCTAGCTCCTACAATGAGCAGTTCTTC
>.|TRBD1|TRBV24-1|TRBJ1-5
CATSDNRGLGQPQHF
TGTGCCACCAGTGACAACAGGGGGCTGGGGCAGCCCCAGCATTTT
>once|TRBD1|TRBV7-2|TRBJ1-2
CASSKNRGHNYGYTF
TGTGCCAGCAGCAAAAACAGGGGACATAACTATGGCTACACCTTC
>once|.|TRBV4-1|TRBJ1-3
CASSPRTVTSGNTIYF
TGCGCCAGCAGCCCACGAACAGTTACCTCTGGAAACACCATATATTTT
>.|.|TRBV7-8|TRBJ1-4
CASSSAPNEEKLFF
TGTGCCAGCAGCTCTGCGCCTAACGAGGAAAAACTGTTTTTT
>.|TRBD1|TRBV27|TRBJ1-6
CASSSMPLTGTAKTPLHF
TGTGCCAGCAGTTCCATGCCTCTAACCGGGACAGCTAAAACACCCCTCCACTTT
>.|TRBD1|TRBV7-2|TRBJ1-6
CASRAGTANSPLHF
TGTGCCAGCAGGGCCGGGACAGCAAATTCACCCCTCCACTTT
>.|.|TRBV29-1|TRBJ1-1
CSVVDRSLHEAFF
TGCAGCGTTGTTGACAGGAGCCTTCACGAAGCTTTCTTT
>.|.|TRBV5-5|TRBJ2-7
CASSPGGFYEQYF
TGTGCCAGCAGCCCGGGGGGCTTCTACGAGCAGTACTTC
>.|.|TRBV6-5|TRBJ2-2
CASSYGTYTGELFF
TGTGCCAGCAGTTACGGGACATACACCGGGGAGCTGTTTTTT
>.|TRBD1|TRBV5-4|TRBJ1-1
CASSLAGTGARGGTEAFF
TGTGCCAGCAGCTTGGCCGGGACAGGGGCCCGAGGGGGCACTGAAGCTTTCTTT
>.|TRBD2|TRBV2|TRBJ2-1
CASRLAGNNEQFF
TGTGCCAGCAGACTAGCGGGTAACAATGAGCAGTTCTTC
>.|.|TRBV18|TRBJ1-2
CASSPARDYGYTF
TGTGCCAGCTCACCGGCCAGGGACTATGGCTACACCTTC
>.|.|TRBV11-2|TRBJ1-2
CASSFRAGIDGYTF
TGTGCCAGCAGCTTCAGGGCCGGTATTGATGGCTACACCTTC
>once|TRBD2|TRBV27|TRBJ2-7
CASSPTTIVFSGSTYEQYF
TGTGCCAGCAGTCCAACCACCATCGTCTTTAGCGGGAGCACTTACGAGCAGTACTTC
>.|.|TRBV27|TRBJ2-1
CASSWGDVGNEQFF
TGTGCCAGCAGTTGGGGGGATGTCGGGAATGAGCAGTTCTTC
>.|.|TRBV4-2|TRBJ1-2
CASSPPRREGKNYGYTF
TGTGCCAGCAGCCCCCCACGTAGGGAGGGAAAAAACTATGGCTACACCTTC
>.|.|TRBV21-1|TRBJ1-1
CASRGPQGGDNTEAFF
TGTGCCAGCAGGGGACCACAGGGGGGAGACAACACTGAAGCTTTCTTT